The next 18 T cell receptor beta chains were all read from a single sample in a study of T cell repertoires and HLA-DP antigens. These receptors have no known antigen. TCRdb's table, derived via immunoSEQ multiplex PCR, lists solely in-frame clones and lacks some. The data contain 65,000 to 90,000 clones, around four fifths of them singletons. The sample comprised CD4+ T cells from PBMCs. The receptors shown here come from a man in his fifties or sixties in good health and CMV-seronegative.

In DNA form, the CDR3 reads TGTGCCAGCTCACCGGGGACAGGGTCTCGGAACACCATATATTTT. This sequence encodes CASSPGTGSRNTIYF. V gene TRBV18 combines with J gene TRBJ1-3, with 9 bases fitting TRBD1. The V segment lost 3 bases and the J segment 7 bases; nucleotides outside the gene matches: 7. Germline V CDR1 and CDR2: KGHSH, LQKENI. The CDR3 covers 15 residues. The whole variable domain, remainder taken from reference TRBV18 and TRBJ1-3, is NAGVMQNPRHLVRRRGQEARLRCSPMKGHSHVYWYRQLPEEGLKFMVYLQKENIIDESGMPKERFSAEFPKEGPSILRIQQVVRGDSAAYFCASSPGTGSRNTIYFGEGSWLTVV.

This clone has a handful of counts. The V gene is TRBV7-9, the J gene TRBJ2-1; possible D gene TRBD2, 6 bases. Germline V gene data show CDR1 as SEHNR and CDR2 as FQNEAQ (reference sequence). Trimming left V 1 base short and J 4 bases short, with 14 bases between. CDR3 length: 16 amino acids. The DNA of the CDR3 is TGTGCCAGCAGCTTAGGTGACGGGAGTTATTACAATGAGCAGTTCTTC. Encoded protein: CASSLGDGSYYNEQFF.

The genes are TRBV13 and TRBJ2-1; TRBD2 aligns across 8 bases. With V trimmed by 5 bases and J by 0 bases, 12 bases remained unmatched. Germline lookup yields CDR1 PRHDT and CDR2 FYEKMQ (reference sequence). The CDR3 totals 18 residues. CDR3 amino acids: CASSPLAGGRSSYNEQFF. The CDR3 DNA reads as TGTGCCAGCAGCCCCCTCGCGGGGGGTCGAAGCTCCTACAATGAGCAGTTCTTC.

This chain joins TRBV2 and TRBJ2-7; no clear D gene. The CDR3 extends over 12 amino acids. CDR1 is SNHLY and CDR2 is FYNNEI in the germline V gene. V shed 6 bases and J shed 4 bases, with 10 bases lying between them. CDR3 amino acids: CASRTTSYEQYF. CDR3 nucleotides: TGTGCCAGCAGGACCACAAGTTACGAGCAGTACTTC.

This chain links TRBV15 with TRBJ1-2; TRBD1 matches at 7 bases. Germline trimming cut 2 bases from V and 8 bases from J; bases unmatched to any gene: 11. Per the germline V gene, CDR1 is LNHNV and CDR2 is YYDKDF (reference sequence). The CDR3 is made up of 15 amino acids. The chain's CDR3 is CATSRQTGALEGYTF. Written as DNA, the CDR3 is TGTGCCACCAGCAGACAAACAGGGGCCCTAGAGGGCTACACCTTC.

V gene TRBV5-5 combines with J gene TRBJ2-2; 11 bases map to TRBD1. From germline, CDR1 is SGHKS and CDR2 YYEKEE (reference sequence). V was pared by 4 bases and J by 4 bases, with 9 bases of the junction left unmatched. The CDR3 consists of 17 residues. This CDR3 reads CASSLHGTGGGTGELFF. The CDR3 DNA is TGTGCCAGCAGCCTACACGGGACAGGGGGTGGCACCGGGGAGCTGTTTTTT.

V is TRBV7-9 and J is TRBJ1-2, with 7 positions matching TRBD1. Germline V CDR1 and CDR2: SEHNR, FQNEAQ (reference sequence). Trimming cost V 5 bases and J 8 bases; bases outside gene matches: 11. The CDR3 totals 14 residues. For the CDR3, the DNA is TGTGCCAGCAGCCTTCCTCGACAGGGCTGGGGCTACACCTTC. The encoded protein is CASSLPRQGWGYTF.

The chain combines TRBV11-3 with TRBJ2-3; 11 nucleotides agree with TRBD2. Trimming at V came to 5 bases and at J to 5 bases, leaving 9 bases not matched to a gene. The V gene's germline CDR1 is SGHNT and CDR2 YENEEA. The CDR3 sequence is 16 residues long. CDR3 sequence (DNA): TGTGCCAGCAGCCGAACTAGCGGGAGACCTGAAGATACGCAGTATTTT. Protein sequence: CASSRTSGRPEDTQYF.

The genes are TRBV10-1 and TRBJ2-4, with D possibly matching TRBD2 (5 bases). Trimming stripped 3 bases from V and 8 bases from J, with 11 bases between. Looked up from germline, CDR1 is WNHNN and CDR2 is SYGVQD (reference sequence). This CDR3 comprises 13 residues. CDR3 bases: TGCGCCAGCAGTGACCCCGGGGTAGACATTCAGTACTTC. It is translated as CASSDPGVDIQYF.

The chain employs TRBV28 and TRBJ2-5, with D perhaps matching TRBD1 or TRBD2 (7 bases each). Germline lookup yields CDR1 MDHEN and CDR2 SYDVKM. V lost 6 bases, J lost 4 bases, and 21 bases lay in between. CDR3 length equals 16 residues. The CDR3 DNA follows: TGTGCCAGCAGAATTCCGACAGGGAGGGGTGCAGAGACCCAGTACTTC. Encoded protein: CASRIPTGRGAETQYF.

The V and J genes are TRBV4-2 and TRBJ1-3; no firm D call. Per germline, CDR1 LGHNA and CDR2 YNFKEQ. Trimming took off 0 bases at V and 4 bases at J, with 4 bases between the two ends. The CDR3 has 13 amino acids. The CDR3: CASSQDRGNTIYF. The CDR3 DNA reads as TGTGCCAGCAGCCAAGACAGGGGAAACACCATATATTTT.

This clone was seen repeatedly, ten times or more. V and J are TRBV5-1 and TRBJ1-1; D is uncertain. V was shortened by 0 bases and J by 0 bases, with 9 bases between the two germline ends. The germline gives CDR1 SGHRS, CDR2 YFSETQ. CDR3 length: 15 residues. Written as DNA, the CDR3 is TGCGCCAGCAGCTTGGACATAGCCGTGAACACTGAAGCTTTCTTT. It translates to CASSLDIAVNTEAFF. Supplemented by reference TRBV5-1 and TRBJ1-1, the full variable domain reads KAGVTQTPRYLIKTRGQQVTLSCSPISGHRSVSWYQQTPGQGLQFLFEYFSETQRNKGNFPGRFSGRQFSNSRSEMNVSTLELGDSALYLCASSLDIAVNTEAFFGQGTRLTVV.

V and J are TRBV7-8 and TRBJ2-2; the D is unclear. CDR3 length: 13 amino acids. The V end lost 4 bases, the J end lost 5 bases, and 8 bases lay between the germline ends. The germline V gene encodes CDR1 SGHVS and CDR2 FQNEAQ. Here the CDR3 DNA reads TGTGCCAGCAGCTCTCGCCGGACCGGGGAGCTGTTTTTT. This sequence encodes CASSSRRTGELFF.

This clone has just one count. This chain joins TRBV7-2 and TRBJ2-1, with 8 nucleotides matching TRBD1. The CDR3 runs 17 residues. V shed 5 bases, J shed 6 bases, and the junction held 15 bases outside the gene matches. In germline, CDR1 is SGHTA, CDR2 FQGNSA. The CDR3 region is CASSRRVGRGLSNEQFF. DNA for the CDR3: TGTGCCAGCAGCAGAAGGGTGGGCAGGGGGCTAAGCAATGAGCAGTTCTTC.

CDR3 DNA: TGTGCCAGCAGCCATGATCGACTAGCGGGAATCAGCGAGCAGTTCTTC. This gives the protein CASSHDRLAGISEQFF. The V call is TRBV7-2, the J call TRBJ2-1; 11 positions agree with TRBD2. Germline V gene lookup returns CDR1 SGHTA and CDR2 FQGNSA. The CDR3 length is 16 residues. After removal of 5 bases from V and 10 bases from J, the junction contained 13 bases not matched to a gene.

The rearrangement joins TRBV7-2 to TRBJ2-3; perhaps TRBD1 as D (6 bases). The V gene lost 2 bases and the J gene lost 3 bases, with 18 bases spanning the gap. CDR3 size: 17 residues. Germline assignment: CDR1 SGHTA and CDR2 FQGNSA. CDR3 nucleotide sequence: TGTGCCAGCAGCTTAAACCAGGGGTATGTTGGGACAGATACGCAGTATTTT. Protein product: CASSLNQGYVGTDTQYF. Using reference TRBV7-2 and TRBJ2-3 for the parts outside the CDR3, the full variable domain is GAGVSQSPSNKVTEKGKDVELRCDPISGHTALYWYRQSLGQGLEFLIYFQGNSAPDKSGLPSDRFSAERTGGSVSTLTIQRTQQEDSAVYLCASSLNQGYVGTDTQYFGPGTRLTVL.

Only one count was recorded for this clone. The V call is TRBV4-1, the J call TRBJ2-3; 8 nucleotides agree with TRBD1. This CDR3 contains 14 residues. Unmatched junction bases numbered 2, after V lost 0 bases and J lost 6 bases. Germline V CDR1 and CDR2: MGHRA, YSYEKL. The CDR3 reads CASSQDRGHDTQYF. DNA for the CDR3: TGCGCCAGCAGCCAAGACAGGGGGCATGATACGCAGTATTTT.

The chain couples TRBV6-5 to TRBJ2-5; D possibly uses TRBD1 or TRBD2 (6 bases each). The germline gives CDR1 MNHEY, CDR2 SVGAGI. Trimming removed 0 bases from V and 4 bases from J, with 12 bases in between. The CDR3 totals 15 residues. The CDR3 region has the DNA TGTGCCAGCAGTTACTCGGGGGGCCTCTCAGAGACCCAGTACTTC. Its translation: CASSYSGGLSETQYF.